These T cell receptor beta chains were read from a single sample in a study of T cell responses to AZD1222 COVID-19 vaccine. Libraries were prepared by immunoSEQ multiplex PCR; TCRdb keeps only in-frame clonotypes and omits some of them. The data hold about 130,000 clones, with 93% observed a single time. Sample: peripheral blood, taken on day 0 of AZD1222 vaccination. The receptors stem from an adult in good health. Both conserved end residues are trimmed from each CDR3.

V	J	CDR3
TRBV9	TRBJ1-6	ASSVGPPEDSPLH
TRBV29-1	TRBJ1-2	SVTNRDVNYGYT
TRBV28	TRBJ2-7	ASSLWEGQGKGEQY
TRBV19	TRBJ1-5	ASSILSGAGNQPQH
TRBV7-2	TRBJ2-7	ASSLRGRQALEVENEQY
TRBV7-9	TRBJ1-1	ASSRVRFNTEAF
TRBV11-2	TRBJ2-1	ASSLDRTSGIYNEQF
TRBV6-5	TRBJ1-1	ASRTRQGAEAF
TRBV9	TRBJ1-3	ASRKRGPRGDGNTIY
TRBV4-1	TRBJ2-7	ASSPPSGSYEQY
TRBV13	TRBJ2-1	ASSSETTSGRRNEQF
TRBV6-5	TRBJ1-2	ASRTGQNYGYT
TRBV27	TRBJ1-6	ASGTENSPLH
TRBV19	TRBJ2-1	ASMSSQDYNEQF
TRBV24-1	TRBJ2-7	ATSDLAGGRNEQY
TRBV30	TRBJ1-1	ACFQGMVTEAF
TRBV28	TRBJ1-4	ASSLRNRASRRGEKLF
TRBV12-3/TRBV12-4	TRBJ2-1	ASTYGRYNEQF
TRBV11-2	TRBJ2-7	ASSLGAQIYEQY
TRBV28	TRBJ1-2	ASSFSGVPPDVGYT
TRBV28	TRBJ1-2	ASSLVVGSSGGYT
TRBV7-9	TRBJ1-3	ASSLGSGSGKGVN
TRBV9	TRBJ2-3	ASSVAPGPTDTQY
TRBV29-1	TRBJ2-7	SVSTSGSTYEQY
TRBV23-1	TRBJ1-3	AVSGTRNPGY
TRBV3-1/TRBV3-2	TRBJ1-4	ASSQGIDDEKLF
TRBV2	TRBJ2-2	ASRYSNTGELF
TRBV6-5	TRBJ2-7	ASSTTGTGSYEQY
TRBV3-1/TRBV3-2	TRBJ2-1	ASSQDNDPWYNEQF
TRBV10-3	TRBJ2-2	AISNRENTGELF
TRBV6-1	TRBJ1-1	ASSESSTEAF
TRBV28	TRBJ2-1	ASSSRADSSYNEQF
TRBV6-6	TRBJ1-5	ASSRQGVRFNQPQH
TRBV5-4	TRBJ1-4	ASSGGQTNEKLF
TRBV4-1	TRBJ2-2	ASSQVGGTGELF
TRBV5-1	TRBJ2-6	ASSLGGPGANVLT
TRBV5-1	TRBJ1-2	ASSKQGANYGYT
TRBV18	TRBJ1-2	ASSPPAGPNYGYT
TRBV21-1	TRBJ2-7	ATFPWSGYEQY
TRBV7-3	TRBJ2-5	ASSIGTSGGQETQY
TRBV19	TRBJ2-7	PTERERLREQY
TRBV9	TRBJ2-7	ASSGGTGDHQQY
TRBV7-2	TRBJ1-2	ASSLSPAGYT
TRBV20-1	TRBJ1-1	SASQGYRAF
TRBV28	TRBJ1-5	ASIMQRQGHQPQH
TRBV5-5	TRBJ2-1	ASSLSSDSDEQF
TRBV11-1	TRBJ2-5	ASSATGYGETQY
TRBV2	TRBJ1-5	ASSEEWGFQPQH
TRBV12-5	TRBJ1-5	ASGLEANQPQH
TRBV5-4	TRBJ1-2	ASSLRAGEGYGYT